One and the same sample provided the 5 T cell receptor beta chains below, sequenced in a study of cytotoxic CD8 clonotypes in ibrutinib-treated CLL. Sequenced by immunoSEQ multiplex PCR; TCRdb stores in-frame clones only, minus some. The repertoire holds under 200,000 clones, with approximately 77% as singletons. The specimen was PBMCs, collected after 12 months of ibrutinib treatment. These receptors were collected from a human donor with chronic lymphocytic leukemia.

The J gene is TRBJ2-1, the V gene TRBV7-9, with TRBD2 matching 8 bases. J gave up 8 bases and V 2 bases, and 5 bases lay outside the gene matches. CDR1 SEHNR and CDR2 FQNEAQ come from the germline V gene (reference sequence). The CDR3 is made up of 14 amino acids. In DNA, the CDR3 is TGTGCCAGCAGCTTACGGACTAGCTCTTATGAGCAGTTCTTC. Protein sequence: CASSLRTSSYEQFF.

The chain combines TRBV29-1 with TRBJ2-4, with 7 bases matching TRBD1. The CDR3 extends over 14 amino acids. Germline-derived CDR1 and CDR2 are SQVTM and ANQGSEA. With V trimmed by 6 bases and J by 7 bases, 12 bases remained unmatched. The CDR3 here is CSVWRTGDKNIQYF. Here the CDR3 DNA reads TGCAGCGTGTGGAGGACAGGCGATAAGAACATTCAGTACTTC.

This clone was seen a few times. CDR3 sequence: CASSPKLTNTGELFF. Here the CDR3 DNA reads TGTGCCAGTAGTCCTAAGCTTACGAACACCGGGGAGCTGTTTTTT. The chain employs TRBV19 and TRBJ2-2; D is ambiguous. V lost 5 bases, J lost 0 bases, and 10 bases lay in between. The CDR3 spans 15 residues. Germline V gene sequence: CDR1 LNHDA, CDR2 SQIVND (reference sequence).

This clone was seen just once. Here the CDR3 reads CASIPRAVGGTGELFF. DNA for the CDR3: TGTGCCAGCATCCCTAGGGCTGTCGGCGGCACCGGGGAGCTGTTTTTT. The rearrangement links TRBV11-2 to TRBJ2-2; D is unclear. Germline CDR1 SGHAT, CDR2 FQNNGV. CDR3 size: 16 residues. V was clipped by 7 bases and J by 4 bases, with 19 bases between them.

V usage is TRBV10-3 and J usage is TRBJ2-3; 8 positions match TRBD1. Germline-derived CDR1 and CDR2 are ENHRY and SYGVKD. The CDR3 has 13 residues. After removal of 6 bases from V and 1 base from J, the junction contained 0 bases not matched to a gene. CDR3 in amino acids: CAIRTGGTDTQYF. DNA for the CDR3: TGTGCCATCAGGACAGGGGGCACAGATACGCAGTATTTT.